This T cell receptor (beta chain) comes out of a study of Ad26.COV2.S vaccination and SARS-CoV-2 variants. Germline CDR1 and CDR2: SGDLS and YYNGEE. V lost 4 bases to trimming and J lost 4 bases, with 14 bases between them. There are 14 residues in the CDR3. Profiled with immunoSEQ multiplex PCR; TCRdb holds only in-frame clones, not every one. Of about 250,000 clones listed, more than 75% are singletons. Specified treatment: around 19 received Ad26.COV2.S at low or high dose, single or two shots; about 5 received placebo; per-sample allocation not given. Samples were taken on day 63 after the first vaccine or placebo injection.

The J gene is TRBJ1-1, the V gene TRBV9, with TRBD1 as a possible D gene (6 bases). The sample was peripheral blood, taken in a trial of Ad26.COV2.S vaccine versus placebo. The TCR was taken from a person aged 18-65 years who received the Ad26.COV2.S COVID-19 vaccine or a placebo. This chain's CDR3 is CASSPTDRVTEAFF. The CDR3 nucleotides read TGTGCCAGCAGCCCGACGGACAGAGTCACTGAAGCTTTCTTT. The variable domain in full, with the rest retrieved from reference TRBV9 and TRBJ1-1, is DSGVTQTPKHLITATGQRVTLRCSPRSGDLSVYWYQQSLDQGLQFLIQYYNGEERAKGNILERFSAQQFPDLHSELNLSSLELGDSALYFCASSPTDRVTEAFFGQGTRLTVV.